The clone carrying this TCR beta chain has just a few counts. Its antigen is not known. This sample was taken from a study of tumor-infiltrating lymphocytes in primary liver carcinoma. Turning to the study itself: Surgical resection was used to treat these primary liver carcinoma patients. Among the tumors, stages were T1-T3 N0M0 and sizes roughly 4.2 to 10 cm.

The authors made TCR beta cDNA from roughly 480 ng total RNA with a constant-region primer. It was through three nested multiplex PCR rounds of slightly modified ARM-PCR that TCR beta libraries arose. The opening two PCR rounds, around 9 cycles each, paired TRBV1-TRBV30 forward primers with a C-beta reverse primer. Using its own MiXCR run on the multiplex PCR reads, TCRdb lists one record per CDR3 protein. The sample lists 250,000 to 400,000 distinct CDR3 sequences; around three fifths were seen once. Blood RNA was derived from unsorted whole blood, and germline DNA was extracted too. The study, taken as a whole, reports: Against blood, tumors held a significantly higher top-250-clone fraction (p = 0.039). Compared with tumor region pairs, tumor-adjacent and tumor-blood pairs overlapped less.

Looked up from germline, CDR1 is SGHRS and CDR2 is YFSETQ. Trimming at V came to 4 bases and at J to 6 bases, leaving 9 bases not matched to a gene. The CDR3 has 16 residues. The chain links TRBV5-1 to TRBJ2-5; 13 nucleotides match TRBD2. This receptor was taken from a man aged 35 to 55 with primary liver carcinoma and hepatitis B virus infection. Specimen: peripheral blood. The CDR3 region has the DNA TGCGCCAGCAGCCCGGGGACTAGCGGGATCGCGAAGACCCAGTACTTC. This sequence encodes CASSPGTSGIAKTQYF.